One and the same sample provided the 15 T cell receptor beta chains below, sequenced in a study of T cells in Graves' hyperthyroidism and ophthalmopathy (dated by TCRdb to the late 2010s). Library preparation was by multiplex PCR. The listed sequencing device is Illumina HiSeq 2000. The TCR beta CDR3 regions were amplified from the RNA transcripts. For the first round of RT-PCR on the TCR CDR3, the HTBI primer set was used together with the Qiagen OneStep RT-PCR kit. The raw public reads went through TCRdb reprocessing: fastp at Q25, MiXCR clone calling, in-frame beta chains kept. Entries that share a CDR3 protein sequence are merged under the most common genes and DNA. The sample data list about 610,000 distinct CDR3 sequences, and more than 15% of these were observed just once. The ten most abundant clones make up 2.5% to 4% of the sample. Specimen: blood. All receptors derive from a woman between 35 and 50 years old with Graves' ophthalmopathy.

This clonotype came up a few times. The chain links TRBV27 to TRBJ1-1, with unresolved D. CDR1 is MNHEY, CDR2 SMNVEV, per germline (reference sequence). V shed 8 bases and J shed 0 bases, with 13 bases lying between them. This CDR3 has 14 residues. CDR3 DNA sequence: TGTGCCAGCCACTCGTATGGAATGAACACTGAAGCTTTCTTT. Its translation: CASHSYGMNTEAFF.

This clonotype has a count of ten or more. The genes are TRBV6-5 and TRBJ2-3; TRBD2 matches 9 bases. CDR3 length equals 16 residues. The ends lost 0 bases at V and 2 bases at J; junction bases unmatched: 3. The germline gives CDR1 MNHEY, CDR2 SVGAGI. The CDR3 spells CASSYSLAGYTDTQYF. In DNA, the CDR3 is TGTGCCAGCAGTTACTCGCTAGCGGGATACACAGATACGCAGTATTTT.

This clonotype was counted many times. This rearrangement joins TRBV2 to TRBJ2-1; D remains unclear. Germline values: CDR1 SNHLY, CDR2 FYNNEI. Trimming removed 7 bases at V and 6 bases at J, with 10 bases between. This CDR3 comprises 12 residues. The CDR3 here is CASIGQANEQFF. In DNA, the CDR3 is TGTGCCAGCATCGGCCAGGCCAATGAGCAGTTCTTC.

In its sample, this clonotype was seen a few times. This rearrangement joins TRBV5-1 to TRBJ1-6; no reliable D call. The V end lost 0 bases, the J end lost 8 bases, and 18 bases lay between the germline ends. This CDR3 contains 17 residues. From germline, CDR1 is SGHRS and CDR2 YFSETQ. In nucleotides, the CDR3 is TGCGCCAGCAGCTTGGTATCAGGAAGCCTCAGTGATTCACCCCTCCACTTT. The encoded protein is CASSLVSGSLSDSPLHF.

V usage is TRBV6-1 and J usage is TRBJ1-5, with D unresolved. This CDR3 region has 16 residues. Germline V gives CDR1 MNHNS, CDR2 SASEGT. V gave up 4 bases and J gave up 2 bases, with 15 bases separating them. This CDR3 is CASSVIRGRGNQPQHF. The CDR3 bases are TGTGCCAGCAGTGTAATACGGGGAAGGGGCAATCAGCCCCAGCATTTT.

This clonotype was found many times. This chain connects TRBV20-1 to TRBJ2-3, with 8 nucleotides matching TRBD1. This CDR3 region has 17 residues. From germline, CDR1 is DFQATT and CDR2 SNEGSKA (reference sequence). Unmatched junction bases numbered 12, after V lost 0 bases and J lost 4 bases. This CDR3 is CSARDLQRQGSPDTQYF. CDR3 nucleotides: TGCAGTGCTAGAGATCTCCAAAGACAGGGGAGCCCAGATACGCAGTATTTT.

The chain couples TRBV28 to TRBJ2-1, with TRBD2 identical over 13 bases. This CDR3 comprises 18 residues. In germline, CDR1 is MDHEN, CDR2 SYDVKM. The ends lost 4 bases at V and 3 bases at J; junction bases unmatched: 9. CDR3 nucleotide sequence: TGTGCCAGCAGTTCACGACTAGCGGGAGGATATCACTACAATGAGCAGTTCTTC. It specifies CASSSRLAGGYHYNEQFF.

This clonotype was seen ten or more times. J is TRBJ2-3 and V is TRBV30, with D perhaps matching TRBD2 (6 bases). There are 15 residues in the CDR3. Deletions cut 5 bases from V and 4 bases from J, with 19 bases between. CDR1 is GTSNPN, CDR2 SVGIG, per germline (reference sequence). The CDR3 bases are TGTGCCTGGGGGTCGGCAGGGAGGTTAGCAGATACGCAGTATTTT. Protein product: CAWGSAGRLADTQYF.

This clonotype has more than one count but fewer than ten. The chain recombines TRBV4-1 with TRBJ1-2; 7 nucleotides match TRBD1. Germline lookup yields CDR1 MGHRA and CDR2 YSYEKL. The length of the CDR3 is 14 residues. V lost 4 bases to trimming and J lost 3 bases; unmatched junction nucleotides: 5. CDR3 loop: CASSRYDRDYGYTF. The CDR3 coding sequence is TGCGCCAGCAGCCGCTACGACAGGGACTATGGCTACACCTTC.

This clonotype was observed many times. The V gene is TRBV20-1, the J gene TRBJ2-7; no reliable D call. This CDR3 has 11 amino acids. The V end lost 0 bases, the J end lost 2 bases, and 2 bases lay between the germline ends. Germline CDR1 reads DFQATT; CDR2 reads SNEGSKA (reference sequence). Written as DNA, the CDR3 is TGCAGTGCTAGAGATACCTACGAGCAGTACTTC. Protein product: CSARDTYEQYF.

The table lists this clonotype with a few counts. The chain uses TRBV10-3 and TRBJ1-5; D is perhaps TRBD1 (6 bases). The CDR3 is 15 amino acids. Germline CDR1 is ENHRY and CDR2 is SYGVKD. Trimming left V 2 bases short and J 6 bases short, with 14 bases between. CDR3 coding DNA: TGTGCCATCAGTGAGAGGGGGGGGGTTGCTCAGCCCCAGCATTTT. It specifies CAISERGGVAQPQHF.

This clonotype was seen only a few times. The genes are TRBV5-1 and TRBJ2-3; 10 bases are shared with TRBD2. Losses at the gene ends were 5 bases for V and 2 bases for J; bases not matched to a gene: 5. The CDR3 covers 15 residues. Germline CDR1 reads SGHRS; CDR2 reads YFSETQ. The CDR3 sequence is CASRQGLATTDTQYF. The CDR3 bases are TGCGCCAGCAGGCAGGGACTAGCGACCACAGATACGCAGTATTTT.

The chain carries TRBV6-1 and TRBJ1-5; D call uncertain. With 6 bases removed from V and 0 bases from J, the gap between germline ends came to 6 bases. CDR1 MNHNS and CDR2 SASEGT come from the germline V gene. The CDR3 covers 13 residues. The CDR3 nucleotides are TGTGCCAGCAGATCTTATAGCAATCAGCCCCAGCATTTT. Its translation: CASRSYSNQPQHF.

This clonotype turned up a few times. This chain uses TRBV2 with TRBJ1-2; D gene ambiguous. The ends were cut back, 6 bases at V and 6 bases at J, with 17 bases in the middle. Germline V gene lookup returns CDR1 SNHLY and CDR2 FYNNEI. The CDR3 runs to 14 residues. The CDR3 region has the DNA TGTGCCAGCAGGCCGTTTGGTGGGATCCATGGCTACACCTTC. It translates to CASRPFGGIHGYTF.

J is TRBJ2-7 and V is TRBV20-1; D is perhaps TRBD1 (5 bases). The germline V gene has CDR1 DFQATT and CDR2 SNEGSKA (reference sequence). CDR3 length: 14 residues. The ends were cut back, 5 bases at V and 0 bases at J, with 14 bases in the middle. The CDR3 is CSARRPRGSYEQYF. The CDR3 DNA is TGCAGTGCTCGACGGCCTAGGGGCTCCTACGAGCAGTACTTC.